Listed here is a single TCR beta chain. Looked up from germline, CDR1 is SNHLY and CDR2 is FYNNEI. This CDR3 is 15 amino acids long. V dropped 6 bases and J dropped 5 bases, with 19 bases sitting between them. The assay was immunoSEQ multiplex PCR, and TCRdb's table has in-frame clones only and misses some. Of around 2,000,000 clones listed, approximately 94% are singletons. This sample is part of a study of shared clonotypes between healthy human individuals. Terminally differentiated effector memory CD45RA+ cells were excluded by CCR7 positive selection of CD45RO-negative cells. This clonotype originated in a man aged 18 to 30 in good health. The specimen sequenced was naive CD8+ T cells sorted from blood. The gene calls are TRBV2 and TRBJ1-1; D is unresolved. DNA of the CDR3: TGTGCCAGCAGCGAAAACGGCGGACGAGGGACTGAAGCTTTCTTT. Its translation: CASSENGGRGTEAFF.